This is a list of T cell receptor beta chains from one sample in a study of T-cell memory formation after mild COVID-19. TCRdb fed the 5' RACE reads into MiXCR, producing one record per CDR3 protein. The sample lists 550,000 to 600,000 distinct CDR3 sequences; less than 25% were seen once. The sample comprised PBMCs or a T cell subset sorted from them (not recorded which). The origin of the receptors is an adult woman who had mild COVID-19 (a few samples of this study predate the infection). Cell type and time point are not known. Both conserved end residues are part of each CDR3. Each record gives: V gene, D gene, J gene, clone size, CDR3 DNA, CDR3 protein. A D gene is named only where the DNA matches it firmly. Clone size is not always given. Where it is, it says once, few, many or a class for expanded clones.

TRBV4-3	TRBD2	TRBJ2-1	few	TGCGCCAGCAGCCAAGTTCAGCGGGAGTACAATGAGCAGTTCTTC	CASSQVQREYNEQFF
TRBV19	TRBD2	TRBJ2-7	few	TGTGCCAGTACGGAGGCTAGCGGGAGATCATTTCCGTACGAGCAGTACTTC	CASTEASGRSFPYEQYF
TRBV18	NA	TRBJ2-7	few	TGTGCCAGCTCACGGGACCGTCTGGCCTACGAGCAGTACTTC	CASSRDRLAYEQYF
TRBV4-1	NA	TRBJ2-5	few	TGCGCCAGCAGCCAAGCGCTAGTGGGAGAGACCCAGTACTTC	CASSQALVGETQYF
TRBV9	NA	TRBJ1-6	once	TGTGCCAGCAGCGTAGATGCCAGAAATTCACCCCTCCACTTT	CASSVDARNSPLHF
TRBV2	NA	TRBJ1-5	few	TGTGCCAGCAGTGAATGGGTGGGGATTCAGCCCCAGCATTTT	CASSEWVGIQPQHF
TRBV5-1	TRBD2	TRBJ2-5	NA	TGCGCCAGCAGCTTGGTCACTAGCGGGGGCCCCCAAGAGACCCAGTACTTC	CASSLVTSGGPQETQYF
TRBV7-2	TRBD2	TRBJ2-3	NA	TGTGCCAGCAGCTTAGCTTTTGCACTAGCGGGCGGCACAGATACGCAGTATTTT	CASSLAFALAGGTDTQYF
TRBV7-2	TRBD2	TRBJ2-1	NA	TGTGCCAGCAGCCCACCCCAGCGGGGGGGTATTGAGCAGTTCTTC	CASSPPQRGGIEQFF
TRBV14	TRBD1	TRBJ2-3	NA	TGTGCCAGCAGCCTTCATACAGGGGGCACAGATACGCAGTATTTT	CASSLHTGGTDTQYF
TRBV4-3	NA	TRBJ2-6	NA	TGCGCCAGCAGCCAAGATCTGGGCGCTGGGGCCAACGTCCTGACTTTC	CASSQDLGAGANVLTF
TRBV7-9	NA	TRBJ2-1	NA	TGTGCCAGCAGCTTAGAGGGCCGTGTGGGGCAGTTCTTC	CASSLEGRVGQFF
TRBV12-3/TRBV12-4	NA	TRBJ1-2	NA	TGTGCCAGCGGACAGCCGAAATCCTATGGCTACACCTTC	CASGQPKSYGYTF
TRBV25-1	NA	TRBJ1-1	few	TGTGCCAGCAGTGAATTTGGCAGGGCAAACACTGAAGCTTTCTTT	CASSEFGRANTEAFF
TRBV3-1	TRBD2	TRBJ2-1	few	TGTGCCAGCAGCCGAGTTGGACTAGCGGGGGGACAGTTCTTC	CASSRVGLAGGQFF
TRBV11-2	NA	TRBJ2-7	few	TGTGCCAGCAGCTTAGAACCTAGGCACGAGCAGTACTTC	CASSLEPRHEQYF
TRBV5-1	TRBD2	TRBJ2-2	NA	TGCGCCAGCAGCTCTGGACTAGCGGGGGGGTACACCGGGGAGCTGTTTTTT	CASSSGLAGGYTGELFF
TRBV10-3	NA	TRBJ2-1	NA	TGTGCCATCAGTGATCCGGGACCCATGCCGCTCGGTGAGCAGTTCTTC	CAISDPGPMPLGEQFF
TRBV23-1	TRBD1	TRBJ1-5	few	TGCGCCAGCAGTCAATCGGGGGACAGAACCCTTAGCAATCAGCCCCAGCATTTT	CASSQSGDRTLSNQPQHF
TRBV5-1	NA	TRBJ1-2	few	TGCGCCAGCAGCATGGACAGCGATTATAACTATGGCTACACCTTC	CASSMDSDYNYGYTF
TRBV5-1	TRBD2	TRBJ2-3	few	TGCGCCAGCAGCTTGAGTGGGGCGGGAGGCACAGATACGCAGTATTTT	CASSLSGAGGTDTQYF
TRBV24-1	TRBD1	TRBJ2-2	NA	TGTGCCACCAGTGATTTGACGGGGACAGGGGGTATCGGGGAGCTGTTTTTT	CATSDLTGTGGIGELFF
TRBV6-5	NA	TRBJ1-2	NA	TGTGCCACCAAACCGACAGAACCAGCTAACTATGGCTACACCTTC	CATKPTEPANYGYTF
TRBV2	NA	TRBJ2-3	many	TGTGCCAGCAGTCCCGTGGGGTCCAGGTCCTGGCAGTATTTT	CASSPVGSRSWQYF
TRBV7-9	NA	TRBJ1-6	few	TGTGCCAGCAGCCAGCTTGCTGGGGATTCACCCCTCCACTTT	CASSQLAGDSPLHF
TRBV24-1	TRBD1	TRBJ1-1	NA	TGTGCCACCAGTGATTCTGGGACAGGGGTGAACACTGAAGCTTTCTTT	CATSDSGTGVNTEAFF
TRBV11-2	TRBD2	TRBJ2-3	many	TGTGCCAGCAGCTTAGGCGGGAGTCGGACAGATACGCAGTATTTT	CASSLGGSRTDTQYF
TRBV3-1	NA	TRBJ2-7	NA	TGTGCCAGCAGCCAAGGGCAGGTCCGCTACGAGCAGTACTTC	CASSQGQVRYEQYF
TRBV6-1	NA	TRBJ2-7	few	TGTGCCACCACGGGTAGTCCGAGTTCGGAGCAGTACTTC	CATTGSPSSEQYF
TRBV20-1	NA	TRBJ1-6	few	TGCAGTGCTGGCCCCTGGGATTCACCCCTCCACTTT	CSAGPWDSPLHF
TRBV3-1	NA	TRBJ2-1	few	TGTGCCAGCAGCCAATGGGACTACAATGAGCAGTTCTTC	CASSQWDYNEQFF
TRBV5-4	NA	TRBJ2-6	NA	TGTGCCAGCAGCGCCCCCGGGGCCAACGTCCTGACTTTC	CASSAPGANVLTF
TRBV30	NA	TRBJ1-2	NA	TGTGCCTGGAGTGTACAGATTGTCTCGGATACTAACTATGGCTACACCTTC	CAWSVQIVSDTNYGYTF
TRBV12-3/TRBV12-4	TRBD1	TRBJ1-2	NA	TGTGCCAGCAGTCCGAGGCGACAGGGTTTAGGGTATGGCTACACCTTC	CASSPRRQGLGYGYTF
TRBV14	NA	TRBJ2-7	few	TGTGCCAGCAGCCGGACACTAGTATCCGAGCAGTACTTC	CASSRTLVSEQYF
TRBV19	TRBD2	TRBJ2-7	NA	TGTGCCACCGGGGGACTAGCGGGTTCCTCCGGTGAGCAGTACTTC	CATGGLAGSSGEQYF
TRBV12-3/TRBV12-4	NA	TRBJ1-2	NA	TGTGCCAGCAGTTTACAGAACGGGTATGGTGGCTACACCTTC	CASSLQNGYGGYTF
TRBV6-2/TRBV6-3	NA	TRBJ1-1	NA	TGTGCCAGCAGTACTGGGGAGAACACTGAAGCTTTCTTT	CASSTGENTEAFF